The entry below gives a single T cell receptor beta chain sequence along with its context. The antigen remains undetermined. Germline values: CDR1 MNHEY, CDR2 SVGEGT. The CDR3 sequence is 14 residues long. V shed 7 bases and J 1 base; nucleotides not matched to a gene: 2. This entry is derived from a study of post-analysis software for immune sequencing data. Unique molecular identifiers had been added to the TCR beta cDNA libraries. MiXCR, run by TCRdb on the PCR reads, gives a single entry per CDR3 protein. The sample shows 380,000 or so distinct CDR3 sequences, 30% to 45% of them seen only once. Study findings and constraints: Elevated frequency relative to controls characterized 4 or 5 TRBV segments in patients, TRBV5-6, TRBV5-1 and TRBV20-1 among them. Batch-matched samples strongly co-clustered by F measure.

The source of this sequence is a girl between 5 and 17 years old with multiple sclerosis. The V and J genes are TRBV6-2 or TRBV6-3 and TRBJ2-2; the match to TRBD2 covers 8 bases. Sequenced sample: blood. Here the CDR3 reads CASNLAGNTGELFF. In DNA form, the CDR3 reads TGTGCCAGCAACCTAGCGGGGAACACCGGGGAGCTGTTTTTT.